This T cell receptor (beta chain) was recovered during a study of cytomegalovirus exposure and HLA in healthy donors. Study background: Assignment to the Caucasian-associated ancestry cluster applied to around four fifths of the 350 to 500 genotyped donors.

The germline V gene has CDR1 SSHAT and CDR2 FNYEAQ (reference sequence). There are 15 residues in the CDR3. PCR was performed using 60 Vbeta and 13 Jbeta primers. The protocol was immunoSEQ multiplex PCR, while the TCRdb copy is restricted to in-frame clones and leaves out a portion. The data show more than 90,000 clones, around four fifths seen once. Sequencing input: PBMCs. This chain joins TRBV7-7 and TRBJ2-7; D is perhaps TRBD2 (5 bases). The receptor comes from a man aged 40-50 years in good health and CMV-seronegative. CDR3 bases: TGTGCTAGCAGCACCCGATTTCTAGCTAGGGAAGAGCAGTACGTC. Residues: CASSTRFLAREEQYV.